This T cell receptor beta chain derives from a study of prognosis after radiotherapy for stage I lung cancer. V was pared by 8 bases and J by 9 bases, with 8 bases of the junction left unmatched. CDR3 length: 12 amino acids. Germline assignment: CDR1 DFQATT and CDR2 SNEGSKA (reference sequence). The genomic DNA TCR beta CDR3 region underwent two rounds of multiplex PCR. The authors ran first-round PCR with primers specific to each TRBV and TRBJ gene. PCR proceeded to a second round, and that round used universal primers. TCRdb ran MiXCR on the multiplex PCR reads and lists one entry per CDR3 protein. The table lists about 30,000 distinct CDR3 sequences, about half of them singletons, with more than 15% in the top ten. Study results and limitations: Lower post-radiation Shannon entropy was seen in patients who went on to develop distant metastases.

A few counts support this clonotype. Its antigen is not identified. A volume of roughly 6 milliliters of peripheral blood was collected by draw at each of two time points. V and J are TRBV20-1 and TRBJ2-1; 9 bases match TRBD2. The sample in question was PBMCs, obtained before or after stereotactic body radiation therapy (not recorded which). This TCR was recovered from a donor over 45 with non-small cell lung cancer. The CDR3 coding sequence is TGCAGTTCTTATAGCGGGAGTAGTGAGCAGTTCTTC. Translating gives CSSYSGSSEQFF.